This entry is about one T cell receptor (beta chain). These data are taken from a study of regulatory T cells in long-lasting Graves disease. Combining iRepertoire HTBI primers with Arm-PCR of CDR3 regions, the authors built TCR beta libraries. From the multiplex PCR reads, TCRdb called clonotypes with MiXCR, one entry per CDR3 protein. The table lists 250,000 or so distinct CDR3 sequences, around 19% of them singletons. Noted time point: newly diagnosed GD, antithyroid drugs for less than 3 months. Following extraction of RNA from PBMCs, that RNA was used to make the TCR library. Germline V CDR1 and CDR2: KGHDR, SFDVKD. CDR3 length: 15 residues. Trimming cost V 3 bases and J 5 bases; bases outside gene matches: 4. Another study also made use of these data, one on T cells in Graves' hyperthyroidism and ophthalmopathy.

This rearrangement joins TRBV24-1 to TRBJ1-2; TRBD1 matches 11 bases. This clonotype was sampled from a woman aged 25 to 39 with Graves disease. The sequencing here drew on peripheral blood mononuclear cells (PBMCs), taken at new diagnosis, from a patient treated with antithyroid drugs. The CDR3 DNA sequence: TGTGCCACCAGTGATGGGACAGGGGGAGCGTATGGCTACACCTTC. Translating gives CATSDGTGGAYGYTF.